What follows is one T cell receptor beta chain and its context. What it binds is unknown. The junction does not match germline at one end; this may be a read error. In each sample, at least 6.5 million PBMCs were isolated. These data belong to a study of blood T cells in healthy people across ages. Combining a sample-barcoded 5' primer with a J-beta primer mix, a second PCR ran for roughly 6 to 12 cycles. A 12-random-nucleotide template-switch adaptor tagged each cDNA molecule. TCRdb redid the calling of the 5' RACE reads with MiXCR, one entry per CDR3 protein. The sample lists around 940,000 distinct CDR3 sequences; 51% were seen once. Study-level results: The percentage of naive T cells correlated strongly with TCR beta diversity.

CDR3 length: 14 amino acids. CDR1 is DFQATT, CDR2 SNEGSKA, per germline (reference sequence). The receptor was isolated from a woman aged 55-70 years in good health. The chain carries TRBV20-1 and TRBJ2-4; D uncertain. Specimen: blood. As DNA, the CDR3 is TGCAGTGCTATAGTCTCCCGGGCCAAAAACAGTCAGTACTTC. It specifies CSAIVSRAKNSQYF.